Listed below are T cell receptor beta chains from one sample, sequenced in a study of radiotherapy plus CTLA-4 blockade in lung cancer. TCRdb keeps only in-frame clones here, not all; method: immunoSEQ multiplex PCR. The table lists roughly 120,000 clones, about four fifths of them singletons, with 3% to 4% in the top ten. This specimen consisted of peripheral blood, obtained from a patient treated with radiotherapy plus ipilimumab. The receptors shown here come from a human donor with non-small cell lung cancer that progressed on radiotherapy plus ipilimumab. Some clones in this sample may be carry-over from other donors' samples. Each CDR3 is given with its conserved first and last residue. The D gene is left open where the match is weak. Clone size is stated in some rows and not others, as once, few, many or a class when expanded.

size: -
V: TRBV7-9
D: -
J: TRBJ2-5
CDR3: CASSLAGGGGETQYF
DNA: TGTGCCAGCAGCTTAGCCGGGGGCGGAGGAGAGACCCAGTACTTC

size: -
V: TRBV28
D: TRBD2
J: TRBJ2-7
CDR3: CASSPLGPGGEQYF
DNA: TGTGCCAGCAGTCCGCTGGGTCCGGGGGGAGAGCAGTACTTC

size: -
V: TRBV4-3
D: -
J: TRBJ1-1
CDR3: CASSQVAATQNTEAFF
DNA: TGCGCCAGCAGCCAAGTTGCAGCGACGCAGAACACTGAAGCTTTCTTT

size: -
V: TRBV2
D: TRBD1
J: TRBJ1-2
CDR3: CASSENQGAGGYGYTF
DNA: TGTGCCAGCAGTGAAAATCAGGGGGCGGGGGGCTATGGCTACACCTTC

size: few
V: TRBV7-3
D: -
J: TRBJ2-6
CDR3: CASSLTFSGPGANVLTF
DNA: TGTGCCAGCAGCTTAACTTTTAGTGGGCCTGGGGCCAACGTCCTGACTTTC

size: -
V: TRBV4-3
D: TRBD2
J: TRBJ2-3
CDR3: CASRTGLAGTDTQYF
DNA: TGCGCCAGCAGGACGGGACTAGCGGGGACAGATACGCAGTATTTT

size: -
V: TRBV20-1
D: -
J: TRBJ2-5
CDR3: CSASGSATQYF
DNA: TGCAGTGCTAGTGGGAGCGCGACCCAGTACTTC

size: -
V: TRBV7-8
D: TRBD1
J: TRBJ2-1
CDR3: CASSYRDRGLSEQFF
DNA: TGTGCCAGCAGCTACCGGGACAGGGGGCTCTCTGAGCAGTTCTTC

size: -
V: TRBV7-3
D: -
J: TRBJ2-5
CDR3: CASSGGHQETQYF
DNA: TGTGCCAGCAGCGGGGGGCACCAAGAGACCCAGTACTTC

size: few
V: TRBV7-9
D: -
J: TRBJ2-5
CDR3: CASSSLRGPGGTQYF
DNA: TGTGCCAGCAGCTCTCTCAGGGGTCCGGGCGGGACCCAGTACTTC

size: -
V: TRBV7-2
D: TRBD2
J: TRBJ2-5
CDR3: CASSTSLAGGRETQYF
DNA: TGTGCCAGCAGCACGTCACTAGCGGGGGGGCGGGAGACCCAGTACTTC

size: once
V: TRBV15
D: TRBD2
J: TRBJ2-3
CDR3: CATSLLAGPTDTQYF
DNA: TGTGCCACCAGCCTCCTAGCGGGCCCCACAGATACGCAGTATTTT

size: -
V: TRBV5-1
D: -
J: TRBJ1-4
CDR3: CASSLSRTNEKLFF
DNA: TGCGCCAGCAGTCTCAGCCGGACTAATGAAAAACTGTTTTTT

size: -
V: TRBV2
D: TRBD1
J: TRBJ2-5
CDR3: CASSDRGLETQYF
DNA: TGTGCCAGCAGTGACAGGGGGCTGGAGACCCAGTACTTC

size: -
V: TRBV10-3
D: -
J: TRBJ1-1
CDR3: CAISKTGWLTEAFF
DNA: TGTGCCATCAGTAAGACAGGCTGGCTCACTGAAGCTTTCTTT

size: -
V: TRBV7-3
D: -
J: TRBJ2-1
CDR3: CASSFASGQYNEQFF
DNA: TGTGCCAGCAGCTTCGCTTCAGGACAGTACAATGAGCAGTTCTTC

size: -
V: TRBV19
D: -
J: TRBJ2-2
CDR3: CASNEGPDTGELFF
DNA: TGTGCCAGTAATGAGGGACCCGACACCGGGGAGCTGTTTTTT

size: -
V: TRBV18
D: -
J: TRBJ2-7
CDR3: CASSPLGSYEQYF
DNA: TGTGCCAGCTCACCATTAGGGAGCTACGAGCAGTACTTC

size: -
V: TRBV2
D: -
J: TRBJ1-2
CDR3: CASSPMRSDYGYTF
DNA: TGTGCCAGCAGCCCCATGAGATCCGACTATGGCTACACCTTC

size: -
V: TRBV2
D: TRBD2
J: TRBJ2-5
CDR3: CASSSRLAGVQETQYF
DNA: TGTGCCAGCAGTTCCCGCCTAGCGGGGGTCCAAGAGACCCAGTACTTC

size: -
V: TRBV18
D: -
J: TRBJ2-7
CDR3: CASSPPTRGSYEQYF
DNA: TGTGCCAGCTCACCACCCACAAGGGGCTCCTACGAGCAGTACTTC

size: -
V: TRBV27
D: TRBD2
J: TRBJ2-1
CDR3: CASTPGTSGIYNEQFF
DNA: TGTGCCAGCACCCCGGGGACTAGCGGGATCTACAATGAGCAGTTCTTC

size: many
V: TRBV10-3
D: -
J: TRBJ1-4
CDR3: CAISGGDGDEKLFF
DNA: TGTGCCATCAGTGGGGGCGATGGGGATGAAAAACTGTTTTTT

size: -
V: TRBV6-5
D: -
J: TRBJ2-4
CDR3: CASSYSIAQNIQYF
DNA: TGTGCCAGCAGTTACTCGATCGCACAAAACATTCAGTACTTC

size: -
V: TRBV4-1
D: -
J: TRBJ2-7
CDR3: CASSQDSFAGPQYF
DNA: TGCGCCAGCAGCCAGGACAGTTTTGCAGGGCCTCAGTACTTC

size: -
V: TRBV6-5
D: -
J: TRBJ1-6
CDR3: CASRQGYNSPLHF
DNA: TGTGCCAGCAGGCAGGGGTATAATTCACCCCTCCACTTT

size: few
V: TRBV5-6
D: -
J: TRBJ1-5
CDR3: CASSLGYSNQPQHF
DNA: TGTGCCAGCAGCTTGGGCTATAGCAATCAGCCCCAGCATTTT

size: -
V: TRBV5-6
D: -
J: TRBJ1-6
CDR3: CASSLVRSNNSPLHF
DNA: TGTGCCAGCAGCTTGGTTAGATCGAATAATTCACCCCTCCACTTT

size: -
V: TRBV7-2
D: -
J: TRBJ2-5
CDR3: CASSFAGIQETQYF
DNA: TGTGCCAGCAGCTTTGCGGGGATCCAAGAGACCCAGTACTTC

size: -
V: TRBV4-3
D: -
J: TRBJ2-3
CDR3: CASSQQEPDTQYF
DNA: TGCGCCAGCAGCCAACAGGAGCCAGATACGCAGTATTTT

size: few
V: TRBV2
D: -
J: TRBJ1-4
CDR3: CASIGGQMINEKLFF
DNA: TGTGCCAGCATTGGTGGACAGATGATTAATGAAAAACTGTTTTTT

size: -
V: TRBV9
D: -
J: TRBJ1-1
CDR3: CASSVEGVGRRSTEAFF
DNA: TGTGCCAGCAGCGTAGAGGGGGTCGGACGGAGGAGCACTGAAGCTTTCTTT